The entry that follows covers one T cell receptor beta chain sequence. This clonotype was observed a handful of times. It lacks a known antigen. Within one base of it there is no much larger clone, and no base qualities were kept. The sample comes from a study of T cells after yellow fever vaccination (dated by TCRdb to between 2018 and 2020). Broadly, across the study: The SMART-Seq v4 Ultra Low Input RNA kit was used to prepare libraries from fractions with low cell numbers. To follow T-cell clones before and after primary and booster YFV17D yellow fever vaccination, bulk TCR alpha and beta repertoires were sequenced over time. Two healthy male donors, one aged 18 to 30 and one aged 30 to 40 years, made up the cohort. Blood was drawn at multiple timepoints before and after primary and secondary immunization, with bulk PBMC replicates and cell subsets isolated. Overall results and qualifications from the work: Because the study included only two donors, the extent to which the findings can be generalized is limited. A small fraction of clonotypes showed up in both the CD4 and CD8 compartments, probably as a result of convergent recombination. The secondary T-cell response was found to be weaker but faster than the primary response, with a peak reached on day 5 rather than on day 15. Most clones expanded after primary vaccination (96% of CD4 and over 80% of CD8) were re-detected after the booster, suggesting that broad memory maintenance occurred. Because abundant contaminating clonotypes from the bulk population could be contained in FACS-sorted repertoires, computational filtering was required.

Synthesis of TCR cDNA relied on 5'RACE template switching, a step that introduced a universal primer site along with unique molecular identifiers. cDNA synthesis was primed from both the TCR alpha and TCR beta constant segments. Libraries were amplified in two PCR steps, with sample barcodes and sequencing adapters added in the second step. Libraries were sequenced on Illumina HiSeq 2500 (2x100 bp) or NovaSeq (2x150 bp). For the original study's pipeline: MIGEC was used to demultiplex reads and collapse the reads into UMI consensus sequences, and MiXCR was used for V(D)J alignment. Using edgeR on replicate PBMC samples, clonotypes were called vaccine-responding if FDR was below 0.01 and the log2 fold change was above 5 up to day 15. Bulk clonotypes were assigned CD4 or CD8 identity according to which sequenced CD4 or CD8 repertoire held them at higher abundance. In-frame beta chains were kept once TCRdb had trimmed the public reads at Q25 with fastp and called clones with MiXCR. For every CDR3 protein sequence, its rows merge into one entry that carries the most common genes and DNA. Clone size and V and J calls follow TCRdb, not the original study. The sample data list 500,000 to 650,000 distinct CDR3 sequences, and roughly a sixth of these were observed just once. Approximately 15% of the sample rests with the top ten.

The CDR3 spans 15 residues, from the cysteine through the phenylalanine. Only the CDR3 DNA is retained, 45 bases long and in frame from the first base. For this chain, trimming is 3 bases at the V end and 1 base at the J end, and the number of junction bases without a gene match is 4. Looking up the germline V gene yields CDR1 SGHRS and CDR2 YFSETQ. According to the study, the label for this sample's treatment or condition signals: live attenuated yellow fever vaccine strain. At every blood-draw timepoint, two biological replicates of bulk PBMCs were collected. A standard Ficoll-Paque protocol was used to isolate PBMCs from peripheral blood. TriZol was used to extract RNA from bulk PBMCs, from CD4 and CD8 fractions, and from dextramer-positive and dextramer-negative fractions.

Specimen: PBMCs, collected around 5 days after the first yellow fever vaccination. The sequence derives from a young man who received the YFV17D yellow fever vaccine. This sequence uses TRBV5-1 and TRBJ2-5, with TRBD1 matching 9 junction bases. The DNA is TGCGCCAGCAGCTGGGGACAGGGTCCCCAAGAGACCCAGTACTTC. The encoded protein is CASSWGQGPQETQYF.